Listed below are T cell receptor beta chains from one sample, sequenced in a study of T cells in narcolepsy. Here immunoSEQ multiplex PCR was the method, and the copy in TCRdb shows in-frame clones only, minus some. This sample has 35,000 or so clones; roughly 88% occur once, and the top ten carry 1.5% to 2%. The specimen sequenced was CD45RA- memory CD4+ T cells from PBMCs. These TCRs come from a human donor with narcolepsy. Both conserved end residues are part of each CDR3. D genes are given only for firm matches. Rows give clone size only sometimes, using once, few, many, or a class for an expanded clone.

d_call j_call v_call clone_size cdr3_length cdr3_nt cdr3_aa
TRBD1 TRBJ1-1 TRBV7-7 NA 13 TGTGCCAGCAGCTTAGTCCAGGGGGGTGAAGCTTTCTTT CASSLVQGGEAFF
NA TRBJ2-3 TRBV18 NA 17 TGTGCCAGCTCACTCTCCTTTGGCGGGGAAGGTACAGATACGCAGTATTTT CASSLSFGGEGTDTQYF
TRBD1 TRBJ2-6 TRBV9 NA 19 TGTGCCAGCAGCTTTCCTGAGACAGGGAGAAGTTCTGGGGCCAACGTCCTGACTTTC CASSFPETGRSSGANVLTF
NA TRBJ1-5 TRBV29-1 few 13 TGCAGCGTTCTGGTATATAGCAATCAGCCCCAGCATTTT CSVLVYSNQPQHF
TRBD1 TRBJ1-1 TRBV20-1 NA 10 TGCAGTATACAGACAGGGCCAGCTTTCTTT CSIQTGPAFF
NA TRBJ1-3 TRBV29-1 NA 14 TGCAGCGTTGGCGACAGCGATGGGAGAAACACCATATATTTT CSVGDSDGRNTIYF
TRBD2 TRBJ2-3 TRBV7-2 NA 18 TGTGCCAGCAGCCATGGGCAGCGGGGGACCGCGCGCACAGATACGCAGTATTTT CASSHGQRGTARTDTQYF
NA TRBJ2-6 TRBV7-2 NA 16 TGTGCCAGCAGCGCCCGGGGGTCGTACGGGGCCAACGTCCTGACTTTC CASSARGSYGANVLTF
NA TRBJ2-7 TRBV19 NA 13 TGTGCCACCACTGGGGGTCCGGCCTACGAGCAGTACTTC CATTGGPAYEQYF
TRBD1 TRBJ2-3 TRBV9 NA 16 TGTGCCAGCAGCCCCCGGACAGGGGCGTTAGCAGATACGCAGTATTTT CASSPRTGALADTQYF
NA TRBJ1-5 TRBV28 once 14 TGTGCCAGCAGTTTAAGGGGGTCGAATCAGCCCCAGCATTTT CASSLRGSNQPQHF
TRBD2 TRBJ2-7 TRBV7-6 once 13 TGTGCCAGCAGCTTGGGCCGGGGAGGGGTTCAGTACTTC CASSLGRGGVQYF
NA TRBJ2-7 TRBV27 once 15 TGTGCCAGCAGTTTGGGGGGGCGGTTGTCCTTCGAGCAGTACTTC CASSLGGRLSFEQYF
NA TRBJ1-2 TRBV10-3 NA 14 TGTACCATCGAGCGGACACAGGGTACGAATGGCTACACCTTC CTIERTQGTNGYTF
NA TRBJ2-7 TRBV27 NA 14 TGTGCCAGCCTTACCTCACGGCAACCCTACGAGCAGTACTTC CASLTSRQPYEQYF
NA TRBJ1-6 TRBV19 NA 13 TGTGCCAGTAGTACGACGGGTAATTCACCCCTCCACTTT CASSTTGNSPLHF
TRBD1 TRBJ2-7 TRBV30 NA 12 TGTGCCTTGACAGGGGGTGGCTACGAGCAGTACTTC CALTGGGYEQYF
NA TRBJ2-7 TRBV19 NA 14 TGTGCCAGTAGTAAGGCCAGGGAATCGAGCGAGCAGTACTTC CASSKARESSEQYF
NA TRBJ1-5 TRBV5-6 NA 15 TGTGCCAGCAGCTTGGGCGTGCGAAGCAATCAGCCCCAGCATTTT CASSLGVRSNQPQHF
NA TRBJ1-2 TRBV4-3 few 13 TGCGCCAGCAGCCAAGATCAGGTGAGGAGCTACACCTTC CASSQDQVRSYTF
TRBD2 TRBJ2-3 TRBV30 NA 11 TGCGCCCGGGGGGGCCGGGATACGCAGTATTTT CARGGRDTQYF
TRBD2 TRBJ2-3 TRBV14 NA 17 TGTGCCAGCAGCCAAGTTGGTAGCGGGGGGGCCGGAGATACGCAGTATTTT CASSQVGSGGAGDTQYF
NA TRBJ2-1 TRBV19 NA 16 TGTGCCAGTGCTCCCGGGACCTCCAGTTGGGGGGATGAGCAGTTCTTC CASAPGTSSWGDEQFF
NA TRBJ2-5 TRBV18 NA 14 TGTGCCAGCTCACCACGGGAAGGTTACGAGACCCAGTACTTC CASSPREGYETQYF
TRBD1 TRBJ1-2 TRBV23-1 NA 17 TGCGCCAGCAGTCAAGACCGACAGGGCCCCCCGAACTATGGCTACACCTTC CASSQDRQGPPNYGYTF
TRBD1 TRBJ1-2 TRBV4-3 once 18 TGCGCCAGCAGCCAAGATGCGAGACAGGGGGCAATCGGCTATGGCTACACCTTC CASSQDARQGAIGYGYTF
NA TRBJ1-2 TRBV28 NA 12 TGTGCCAGCTCTGTCCATCCCCTTGGCTACACCTTC CASSVHPLGYTF
NA TRBJ1-6 TRBV4-3 NA 13 TGCGCCAGCAGCAATAAACAGGGTTCACCCCTCCACTTT CASSNKQGSPLHF
TRBD1 TRBJ2-7 TRBV5-5 once 15 TGTGCCAGCAGCCCGCCCGGACAGGGGGCGAGGGAGCAGTACTTC CASSPPGQGAREQYF
TRBD2 TRBJ2-3 TRBV5-6 NA 15 TGTGCCAGCAGCTGGGCGGGGGGGATTACAGATACGCAGTATTTT CASSWAGGITDTQYF
NA TRBJ1-5 TRBV10-3 NA 13 TGTGCCATCAGGGCAGGAGGCAATCAGCCCCAGCATTTT CAIRAGGNQPQHF
TRBD2 TRBJ2-1 TRBV7-2 NA 16 TGTGCCAGCAGCTCCCAGCGGGGGAGCTCCTACAATGAGCAGTTCTTC CASSSQRGSSYNEQFF
NA TRBJ1-5 TRBV19 NA 12 TGTGCCAGTAGTATCCCTAATCAGCCCCAGCATTTT CASSIPNQPQHF
TRBD1 TRBJ1-6 TRBV9 NA 15 TGTGCCAGCAGCTTTGGGACAGGGGGAATTTCACCCCTCCACTTT CASSFGTGGISPLHF
NA TRBJ1-2 TRBV9 NA 14 TGTGCCAGCAGCGCCCGGGACACTAGCTATGGCTACACCTTC CASSARDTSYGYTF
TRBD1 TRBJ1-1 TRBV6-5 NA 13 TGTGCCAGCAGTTTCAGGGGGAGGGGTGAAGCTTTCTTT CASSFRGRGEAFF
NA TRBJ1-5 TRBV19 NA 15 TGTGCCAGTAGTATAGACGACAGGCTGGGACAGCCCCAGCATTTT CASSIDDRLGQPQHF
TRBD2 TRBJ2-5 TRBV29-1 few 14 TGCAGCTTCGTTAATAGCGGGGCCCAAGAGACCCAGTACTTC CSFVNSGAQETQYF
NA TRBJ2-6 TRBV19 NA 11 TGTGCCAGTAGTAGGACCAACGTCCTGACTTTC CASSRTNVLTF
NA TRBJ2-5 TRBV10-1 NA 19 TGCGCCAGCAGAGTGGACAGGGGAGAGCGGGGGTCGTACCAAGAGACCCAGTACTTC CASRVDRGERGSYQETQYF
NA TRBJ2-7 TRBV6-5 NA 15 TGTGCCAGCAGTTACTCTTCCCCATACTCCTACGAGCAGTACTTC CASSYSSPYSYEQYF
NA TRBJ2-3 TRBV27 NA 14 TGTGCCAGCAGTGCCCGGGGAGTAACGAATACGCAGTATTTT CASSARGVTNTQYF
NA TRBJ1-1 TRBV4-2 NA 14 TGTGCCAGCAGCCAAGATATGGGGAACACTGAAGCTTTCTTT CASSQDMGNTEAFF
NA TRBJ2-3 TRBV10-1 NA 11 TGCGCCAGCAGTGAGTTGGATACGCAGTATTTT CASSELDTQYF
NA TRBJ1-2 TRBV28 NA 13 TGTGCCAGCAAATTAGAGGGGTCCTATGGCTACACCTTC CASKLEGSYGYTF
NA TRBJ1-4 TRBV2 NA 14 TGTGCCAGCAGTGGGGGTCGGACAGACGAAAAACTGTTTTTT CASSGGRTDEKLFF
TRBD1 TRBJ2-1 TRBV7-2 NA 13 TGTGCCAGCGGGGGACAGGGTGGCAATGAGCAGTTCTTC CASGGQGGNEQFF
TRBD1 TRBJ1-4 TRBV27 NA 15 TGTGCCAGCAGTACAGGGGGGGGACTTAATGAAAAACTGTTTTTT CASSTGGGLNEKLFF
TRBD1 TRBJ1-2 TRBV11-2 NA 14 TGTGCCAGCAGCTCGGACAGGGGGAAGGGTGGCTACACCTTC CASSSDRGKGGYTF
NA TRBJ1-3 TRBV5-1 once 16 TGCGCCAGCAGCTTGGGCCAGGGCGTCTCTGGAAACACCATATATTTT CASSLGQGVSGNTIYF
NA TRBJ1-2 TRBV20-1 few 11 TGCAGTGCTAGAGAGGCAGGGCGGCCCACCTTC CSAREAGRPTF
TRBD2 TRBJ2-5 TRBV7-2 NA 16 TGTGCCAGCAGCTTAGCCGCTAGCGGGGGGCGGGAGACCCAGTACTTC CASSLAASGGRETQYF
NA TRBJ1-4 TRBV4-2 once 15 TGTGCCAGCAGCCCTGGGAGCCGGGGTGAAAACGGACTGTTTTTT CASSPGSRGENGLFF
TRBD2 TRBJ2-1 TRBV30 few 15 TGTGCCTGGAGTTCCGGGACTAGCGGGGGGAATGAGCAGTTCTTC CAWSSGTSGGNEQFF
NA TRBJ1-2 TRBV5-1 NA 14 TGCGCCAGCAGCGTGACGACAGGCTCCTATGGCTACACCTTC CASSVTTGSYGYTF
TRBD1 TRBJ1-5 TRBV5-4 NA 14 TGTGCCAGCAGCGATGGGACAGACAATAAACCCCAGCATTTT CASSDGTDNKPQHF
NA TRBJ1-5 TRBV19 NA 14 TGTGCCAGTAGTCTCAAGGGGAGCAATCAGCCCCAGCATTTT CASSLKGSNQPQHF